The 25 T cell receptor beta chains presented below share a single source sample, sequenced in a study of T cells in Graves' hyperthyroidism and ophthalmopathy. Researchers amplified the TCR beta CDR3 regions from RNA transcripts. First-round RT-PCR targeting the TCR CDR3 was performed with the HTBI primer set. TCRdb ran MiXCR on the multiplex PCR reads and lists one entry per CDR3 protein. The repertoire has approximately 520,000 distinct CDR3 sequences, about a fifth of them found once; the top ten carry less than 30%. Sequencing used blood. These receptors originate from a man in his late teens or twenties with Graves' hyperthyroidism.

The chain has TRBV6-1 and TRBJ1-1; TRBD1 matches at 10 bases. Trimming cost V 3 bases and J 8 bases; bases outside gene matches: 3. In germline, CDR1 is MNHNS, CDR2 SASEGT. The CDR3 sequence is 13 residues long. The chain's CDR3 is CASSETGGLEAFF. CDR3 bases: TGTGCCAGCAGTGAGACAGGGGGCCTGGAAGCTTTCTTT.

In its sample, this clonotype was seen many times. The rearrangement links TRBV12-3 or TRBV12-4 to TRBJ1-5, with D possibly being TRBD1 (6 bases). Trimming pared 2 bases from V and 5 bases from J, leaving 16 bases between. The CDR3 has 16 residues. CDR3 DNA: TGTGCCAGCAGTTTATGGTCAAAGGGGGACGATCAGCCCCAGCATTTT. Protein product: CASSLWSKGDDQPQHF.

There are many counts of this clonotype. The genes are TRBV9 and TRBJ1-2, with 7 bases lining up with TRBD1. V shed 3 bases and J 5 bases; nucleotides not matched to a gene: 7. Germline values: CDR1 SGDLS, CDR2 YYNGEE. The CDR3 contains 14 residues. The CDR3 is CASSDRQGPYGYTF. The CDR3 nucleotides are TGTGCCAGCAGCGACCGACAGGGACCTTATGGCTACACCTTC.

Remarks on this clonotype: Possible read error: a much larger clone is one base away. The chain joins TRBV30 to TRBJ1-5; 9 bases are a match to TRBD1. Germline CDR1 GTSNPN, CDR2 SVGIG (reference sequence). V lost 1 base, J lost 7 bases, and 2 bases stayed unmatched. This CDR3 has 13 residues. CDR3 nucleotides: TGTGCCTGGAGTGGACAGGGGGAACAGCCCCAGCATTTT. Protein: CAWSGQGEQPQHF.

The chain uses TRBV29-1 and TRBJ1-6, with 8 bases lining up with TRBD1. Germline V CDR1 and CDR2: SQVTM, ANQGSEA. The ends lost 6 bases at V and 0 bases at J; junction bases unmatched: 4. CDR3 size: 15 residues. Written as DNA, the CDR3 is TGCAGCGTAAGACAGGGGAGCTCCTATAATTCACCCCTCCACTTT. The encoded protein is CSVRQGSSYNSPLHF.

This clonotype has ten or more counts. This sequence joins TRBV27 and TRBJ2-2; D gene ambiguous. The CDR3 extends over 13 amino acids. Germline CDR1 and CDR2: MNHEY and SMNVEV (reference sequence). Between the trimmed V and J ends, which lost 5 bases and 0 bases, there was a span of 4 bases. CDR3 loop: CASSPSNTGELFF. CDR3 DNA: TGTGCCAGCAGTCCCTCGAACACCGGGGAGCTGTTTTTT.

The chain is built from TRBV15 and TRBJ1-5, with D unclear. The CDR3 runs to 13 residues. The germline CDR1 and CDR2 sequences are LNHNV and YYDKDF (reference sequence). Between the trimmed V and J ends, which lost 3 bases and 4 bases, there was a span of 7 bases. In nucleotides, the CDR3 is TGTGCCACCAGCAGGGTTCCAAATCAGCCCCAGCATTTT. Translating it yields CATSRVPNQPQHF.

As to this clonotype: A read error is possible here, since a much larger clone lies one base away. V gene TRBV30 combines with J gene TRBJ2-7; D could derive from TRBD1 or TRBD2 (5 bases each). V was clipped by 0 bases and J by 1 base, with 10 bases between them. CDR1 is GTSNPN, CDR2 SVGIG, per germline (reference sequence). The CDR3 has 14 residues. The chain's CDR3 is CAWSVWDRSYEQYF. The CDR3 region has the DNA TGTGCCTGGAGTGTATGGGACCGGTCCTACGAGCAGTACTTC.

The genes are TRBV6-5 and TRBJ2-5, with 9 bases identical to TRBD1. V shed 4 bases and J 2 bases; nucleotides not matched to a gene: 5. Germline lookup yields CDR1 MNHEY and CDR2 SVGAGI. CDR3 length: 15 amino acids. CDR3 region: CASSWGQGSQETQYF. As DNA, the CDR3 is TGTGCCAGCAGTTGGGGACAGGGCTCACAAGAGACCCAGTACTTC.

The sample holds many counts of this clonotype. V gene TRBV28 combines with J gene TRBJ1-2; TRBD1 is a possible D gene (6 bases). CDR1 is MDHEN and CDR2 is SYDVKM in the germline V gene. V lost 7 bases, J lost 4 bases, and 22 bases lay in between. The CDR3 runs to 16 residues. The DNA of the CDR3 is TGTGCCAGCAATCCCCCTTCAGGGGAAGCCTCCTATGGCTACACCTTC. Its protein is CASNPPSGEASYGYTF.

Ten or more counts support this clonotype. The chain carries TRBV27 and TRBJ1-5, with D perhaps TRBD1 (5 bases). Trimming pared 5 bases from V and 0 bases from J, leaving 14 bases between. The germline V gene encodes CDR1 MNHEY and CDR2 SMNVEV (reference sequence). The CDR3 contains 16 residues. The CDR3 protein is CASSPSLGVSNQPQHF. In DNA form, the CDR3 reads TGTGCCAGCAGTCCTTCTTTGGGGGTTAGCAATCAGCCCCAGCATTTT.

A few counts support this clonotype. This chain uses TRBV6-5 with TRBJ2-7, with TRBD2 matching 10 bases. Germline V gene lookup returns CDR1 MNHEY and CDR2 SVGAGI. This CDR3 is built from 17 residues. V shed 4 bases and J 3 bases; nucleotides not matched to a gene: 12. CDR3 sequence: CASSSQGGAGGFYEQYF. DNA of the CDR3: TGTGCCAGCAGTTCCCAGGGGGGAGCGGGGGGGTTCTACGAGCAGTACTTC.

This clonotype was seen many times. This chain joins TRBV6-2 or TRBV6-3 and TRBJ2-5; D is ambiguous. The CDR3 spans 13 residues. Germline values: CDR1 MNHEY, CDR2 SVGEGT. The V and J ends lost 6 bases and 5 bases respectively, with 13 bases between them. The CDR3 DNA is TGTGCCAGCAGGATACGTGATATGGAGACCCAGTACTTC. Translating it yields CASRIRDMETQYF.

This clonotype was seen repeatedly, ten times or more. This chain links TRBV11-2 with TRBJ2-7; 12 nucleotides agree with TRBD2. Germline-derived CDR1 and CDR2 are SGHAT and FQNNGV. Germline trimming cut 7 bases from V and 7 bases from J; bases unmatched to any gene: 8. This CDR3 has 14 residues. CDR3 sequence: CASKLAGGSREQYF. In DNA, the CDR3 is TGTGCCAGCAAACTAGCGGGGGGCTCCCGGGAGCAGTACTTC.

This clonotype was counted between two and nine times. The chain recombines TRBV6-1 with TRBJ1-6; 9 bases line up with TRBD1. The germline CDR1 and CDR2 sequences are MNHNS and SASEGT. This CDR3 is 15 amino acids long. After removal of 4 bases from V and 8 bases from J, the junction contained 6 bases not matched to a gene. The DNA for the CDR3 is TGTGCCAGCAGTGCGAGGACAGGGGTCCATTCACCCCTCCACTTT. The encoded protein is CASSARTGVHSPLHF.

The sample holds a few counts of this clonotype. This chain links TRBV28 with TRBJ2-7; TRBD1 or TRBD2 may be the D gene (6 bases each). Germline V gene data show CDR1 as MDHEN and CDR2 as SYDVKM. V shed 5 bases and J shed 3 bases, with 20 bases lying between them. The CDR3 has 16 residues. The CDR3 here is CASSPISGGGFYEQYF. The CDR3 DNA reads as TGTGCCAGCAGTCCCATTAGCGGAGGGGGGTTCTACGAGCAGTACTTC.

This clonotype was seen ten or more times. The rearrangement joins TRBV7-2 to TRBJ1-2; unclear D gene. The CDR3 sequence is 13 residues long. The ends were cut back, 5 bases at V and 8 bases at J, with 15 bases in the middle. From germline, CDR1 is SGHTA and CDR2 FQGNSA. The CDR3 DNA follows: TGTGCCAGCAGCCGACACCCAAAGGACGGCTACACCTTC. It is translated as CASSRHPKDGYTF.

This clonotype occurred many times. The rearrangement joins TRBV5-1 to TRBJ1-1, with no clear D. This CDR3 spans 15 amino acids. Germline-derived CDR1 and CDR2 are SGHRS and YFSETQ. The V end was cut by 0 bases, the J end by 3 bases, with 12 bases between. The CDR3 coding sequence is TGCGCCAGCAGCTTGGTGTGGGGAACGGACACTGAAGCTTTCTTT. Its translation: CASSLVWGTDTEAFF.

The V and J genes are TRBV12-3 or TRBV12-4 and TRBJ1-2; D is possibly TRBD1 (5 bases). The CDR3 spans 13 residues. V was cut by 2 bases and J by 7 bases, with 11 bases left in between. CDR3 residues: CASSLQGEVGYTF. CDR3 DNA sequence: TGTGCCAGCAGTTTACAGGGTGAAGTTGGCTACACCTTC.

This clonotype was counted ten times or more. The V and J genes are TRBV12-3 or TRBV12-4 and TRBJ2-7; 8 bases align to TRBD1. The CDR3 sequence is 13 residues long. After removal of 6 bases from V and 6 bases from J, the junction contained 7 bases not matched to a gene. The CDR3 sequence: CASSPQGGSEQYF. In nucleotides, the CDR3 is TGTGCCAGCAGCCCACAGGGGGGAAGCGAGCAGTACTTC.

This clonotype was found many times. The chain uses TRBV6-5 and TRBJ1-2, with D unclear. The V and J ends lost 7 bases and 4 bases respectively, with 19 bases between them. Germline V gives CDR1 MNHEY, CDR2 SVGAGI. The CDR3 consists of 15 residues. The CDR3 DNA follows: TGTGCCAGCACCGGCGACATCTCCGATGGCTATGGCTACACCTTC. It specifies CASTGDISDGYGYTF.

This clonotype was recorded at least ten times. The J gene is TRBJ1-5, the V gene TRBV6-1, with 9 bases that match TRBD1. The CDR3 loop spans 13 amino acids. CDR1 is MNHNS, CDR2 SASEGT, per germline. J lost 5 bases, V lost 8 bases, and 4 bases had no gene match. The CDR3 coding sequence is TGTGCCAGCGCACAGGGGGCGCATCAGCCCCAGCATTTT. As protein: CASAQGAHQPQHF.

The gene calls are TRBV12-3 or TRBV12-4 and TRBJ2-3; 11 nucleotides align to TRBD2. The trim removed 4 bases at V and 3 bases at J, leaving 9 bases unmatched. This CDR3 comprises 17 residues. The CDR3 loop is CASSSSPGTSGTDTQYF. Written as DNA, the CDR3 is TGTGCCAGCAGTTCTTCCCCCGGGACTAGCGGAACAGATACGCAGTATTTT.

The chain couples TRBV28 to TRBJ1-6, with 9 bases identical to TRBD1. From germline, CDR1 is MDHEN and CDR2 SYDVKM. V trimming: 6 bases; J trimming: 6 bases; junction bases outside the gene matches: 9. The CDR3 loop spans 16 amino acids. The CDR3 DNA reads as TGTGCCAGCAGATTTTATTCACAGGGGGCTAATTCACCCCTCCACTTT. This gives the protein CASRFYSQGANSPLHF.

The CDR3 DNA sequence: TGTGCCAGCAGCTCCCAAACAGGGATGGCGTCCTACGAGCAGTACTTC. Protein sequence: CASSSQTGMASYEQYF. The chain employs TRBV11-1 and TRBJ2-7, with TRBD1 as a possible D gene (6 bases). V was clipped by 4 bases and J by 1 base, with 17 bases between them. This CDR3 region has 16 residues. Germline loops: CDR1 SGHAT, CDR2 FQDESV (reference sequence).